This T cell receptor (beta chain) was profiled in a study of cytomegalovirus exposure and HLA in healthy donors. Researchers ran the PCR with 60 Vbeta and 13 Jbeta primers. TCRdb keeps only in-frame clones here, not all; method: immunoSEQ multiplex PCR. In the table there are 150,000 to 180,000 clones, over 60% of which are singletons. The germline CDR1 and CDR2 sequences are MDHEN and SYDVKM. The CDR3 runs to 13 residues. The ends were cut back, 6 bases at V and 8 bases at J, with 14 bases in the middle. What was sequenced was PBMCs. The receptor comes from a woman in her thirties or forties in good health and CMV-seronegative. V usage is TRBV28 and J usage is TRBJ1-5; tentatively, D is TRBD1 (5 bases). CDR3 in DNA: TGTGCCAGCAGGGGGCTGCGGTCGGAGCCCCAGCATTTT. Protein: CASRGLRSEPQHF.